This T cell receptor beta chain is drawn from a study of regulatory T cells in long-lasting Graves disease. Trimming removed 5 bases from V and 8 bases from J; junction bases left unmatched: 14. The CDR3 loop spans 16 amino acids. Germline V CDR1 and CDR2: SGHAT, FQNNGV. The time point was: newly diagnosed GD, antithyroid drugs for less than 3 months. From RNA extracted from PBMCs, the TCR library was made. A volume of roughly 9.9 milliliters of peripheral blood was collected in EDTA tubes. This clonotype has only a few counts. Its antigen is undetermined. This may be a read error: a much more frequent sequence differs by one nucleotide. General study findings and limits: Persistent Graves' patients had lower TCR diversity than newly diagnosed ones.

Arm-PCR of CDR3 regions and iRepertoire HTBI primers were used to build TCR beta libraries. One entry per CDR3 protein, called by TCRdb with MiXCR from the multiplex PCR reads. The repertoire has roughly 320,000 distinct CDR3 sequences, roughly 17% of them found once; the top ten carry 25% to 30%. These records were also assigned to another study, of T cells in Graves' hyperthyroidism and ophthalmopathy. From that study: Diagnostic assessment was based on clinical symptoms, serum thyroxine and TRAb, thyroid ultrasound and orbital computed tomography. Researchers report that a 13 V-J model separated ophthalmopathy from stable hyperthyroidism.

This sequence joins TRBV11-2 and TRBJ2-1, with 8 bases that match TRBD1. The material was peripheral blood mononuclear cells (PBMCs), obtained at new diagnosis, from a patient treated with antithyroid drugs. The receptor was isolated from a man aged 35 to 55 with Graves disease. CDR3 sequence: CASSKDQGAVYDEQFF. Written as DNA, the CDR3 is TGTGCCAGCAGCAAGGACCAGGGGGCAGTGTATGATGAGCAGTTCTTC.